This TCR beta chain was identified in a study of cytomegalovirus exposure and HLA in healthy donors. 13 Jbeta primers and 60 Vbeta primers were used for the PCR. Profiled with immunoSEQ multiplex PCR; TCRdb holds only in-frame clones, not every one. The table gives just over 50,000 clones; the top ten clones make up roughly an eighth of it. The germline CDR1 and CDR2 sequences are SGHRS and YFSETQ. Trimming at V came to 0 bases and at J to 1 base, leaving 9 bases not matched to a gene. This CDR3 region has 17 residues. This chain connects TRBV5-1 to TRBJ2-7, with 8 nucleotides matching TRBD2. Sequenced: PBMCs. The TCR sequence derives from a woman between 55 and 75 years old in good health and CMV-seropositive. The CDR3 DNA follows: TGCGCCAGCAGCTTGGCCGGGGTAGCGGGGTTTTCCTACGAGCAGTACTTC. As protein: CASSLAGVAGFSYEQYF.